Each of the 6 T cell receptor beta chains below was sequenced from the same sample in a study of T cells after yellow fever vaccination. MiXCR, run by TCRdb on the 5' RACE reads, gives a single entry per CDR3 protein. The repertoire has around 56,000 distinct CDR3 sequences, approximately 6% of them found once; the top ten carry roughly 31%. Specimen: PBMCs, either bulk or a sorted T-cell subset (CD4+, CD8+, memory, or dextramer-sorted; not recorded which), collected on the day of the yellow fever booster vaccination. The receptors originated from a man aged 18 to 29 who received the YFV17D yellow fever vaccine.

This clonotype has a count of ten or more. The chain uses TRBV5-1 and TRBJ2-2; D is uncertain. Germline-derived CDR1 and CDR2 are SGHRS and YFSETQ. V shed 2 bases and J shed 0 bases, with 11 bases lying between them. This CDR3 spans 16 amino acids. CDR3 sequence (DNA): TGCGCCAGCAGCTTCTCCAGGCCTGCGAACACCGGGGAGCTGTTTTTT. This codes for CASSFSRPANTGELFF.

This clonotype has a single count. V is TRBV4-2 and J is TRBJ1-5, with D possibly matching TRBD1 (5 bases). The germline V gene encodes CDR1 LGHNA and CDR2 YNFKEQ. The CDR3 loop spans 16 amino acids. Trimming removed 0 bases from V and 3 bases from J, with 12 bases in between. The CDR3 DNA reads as TGTGCCAGCAGCCAAGAGATAGGGGTAGACAATCAGCCCCAGCATTTT. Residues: CASSQEIGVDNQPQHF.

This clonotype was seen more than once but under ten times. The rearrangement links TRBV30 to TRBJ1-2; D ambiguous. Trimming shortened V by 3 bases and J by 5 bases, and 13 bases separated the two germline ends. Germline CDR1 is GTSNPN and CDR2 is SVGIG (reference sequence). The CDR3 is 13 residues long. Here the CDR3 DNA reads TGTGCCTGGAGCCCCTCCGGGGTTTATGGCTACACCTTC. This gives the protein CAWSPSGVYGYTF.

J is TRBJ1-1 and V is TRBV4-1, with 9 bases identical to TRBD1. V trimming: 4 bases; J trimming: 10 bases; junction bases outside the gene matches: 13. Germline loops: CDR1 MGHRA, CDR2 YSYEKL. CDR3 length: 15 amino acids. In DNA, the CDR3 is TGCGCCAGCAGCCCACGGACAGGGGCGGACCTCGGAGCTTTCTTT. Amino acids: CASSPRTGADLGAFF.

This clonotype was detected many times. CDR3 loop: CASSLGGGDTISYEQYF. As DNA, the CDR3 is TGTGCCAGCAGCTTAGGCGGGGGCGATACGATTTCCTACGAGCAGTACTTC. The V call is TRBV7-6, the J call TRBJ2-7; the D gene is possibly TRBD2 (7 bases). CDR1 is SGHVS and CDR2 is FNYEAQ in the germline V gene. Trimming cost V 1 base and J 1 base, with 17 bases left between them. CDR3 length: 17 residues.

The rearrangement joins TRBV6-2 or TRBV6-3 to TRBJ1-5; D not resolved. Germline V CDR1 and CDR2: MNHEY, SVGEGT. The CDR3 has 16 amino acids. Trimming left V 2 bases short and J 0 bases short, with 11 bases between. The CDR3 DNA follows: TGTGCCAGCAGTTACAAAGAACGTTATAGCAATCAGCCCCAGCATTTT. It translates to CASSYKERYSNQPQHF.